One and the same sample provided the 24 T cell receptor beta chains below, sequenced in a study of CD8 T cells in ankylosing spondylitis. Findings and limits, study-wide: Seemingly distinctive of ankylosing spondylitis blood was a TCR beta motif formed by eight highly homologous variants.

TCRdb reanalysed the 5' RACE reads using MiXCR and keeps one entry per CDR3 protein. The sample has 450,000 to 550,000 distinct CDR3 sequences; under 5.5% are singletons. Their antigen targets remain unknown. The specimen sequenced was blood, either unsorted or a sorted T cell fraction (not recorded which). The source is a male donor with ankylosing spondylitis.

A few counts support this clonotype. V usage is TRBV15 and J usage is TRBJ2-1, with D unresolved. V gave up 6 bases and J gave up 3 bases, with 12 bases separating them. The germline V gene has CDR1 LNHNV and CDR2 YYDKDF (reference sequence). The CDR3 has 14 residues. The CDR3 DNA sequence: TGTGCCACCAGGCGAGAGATAGTCTACAATGAGCAGTTCTTC. Its protein product is CATRREIVYNEQFF.

This clonotype was seen more than once but under ten times. The V and J genes are TRBV29-1 and TRBJ2-5, with D unclear. The CDR3 loop spans 13 amino acids. The V end was cut by 4 bases, the J end by 5 bases, with 14 bases between. Looked up from germline, CDR1 is SQVTM and CDR2 is ANQGSEA. The CDR3 sequence is CSVAVQRLETQYF. Written as DNA, the CDR3 is TGCAGCGTTGCGGTTCAGCGTTTGGAGACCCAGTACTTC.

This clonotype has a count of ten or more. One end of the junction varies from germline; a read error may be responsible. The gene calls are TRBV7-2 and TRBJ2-7, with D tentatively TRBD2 (6 bases). Germline lookup yields CDR1 SGHTA and CDR2 FQGNSA. CDR3 size: 12 residues. CDR3 in amino acids: CASSYQGGPALF. For the CDR3, the DNA is TGTGCCAGCAGCTATCAGGGAGGCCCCGCATTATTC.

This clonotype was counted ten times or more. This chain uses TRBV6-1 with TRBJ2-7; 10 bases line up with TRBD1. CDR3 length equals 15 residues. The germline CDR1 and CDR2 sequences are MNHNS and SASEGT. Trimming took 5 bases from V and 1 from J; bases not matched to a gene: 5. As DNA, the CDR3 is TGTGCCAGCAGTACCCGGGACAGGGGATCCTACGAGCAGTACTTC. Residues: CASSTRDRGSYEQYF.

This chain connects TRBV20-1 to TRBJ2-7; 8 nucleotides agree with TRBD1. The CDR3 consists of 14 residues. Losses at the gene ends were 6 bases for V and 2 bases for J; bases not matched to a gene: 9. Germline-derived CDR1 and CDR2 are DFQATT and SNEGSKA (reference sequence). CDR3 in amino acids: CSAVTSGGPYEQYF. CDR3 sequence (DNA): TGCAGTGCCGTAACGTCAGGGGGCCCCTACGAGCAGTACTTC.

This clonotype was seen a handful of times. V usage is TRBV7-8 and J usage is TRBJ1-4, with D possibly being TRBD1 (5 bases). Between the trimmed V and J ends, which lost 2 bases and 5 bases, there was a span of 9 bases. The CDR3 is 14 residues long. CDR1 SGHVS and CDR2 FQNEAQ come from the germline V gene. The CDR3 bases are TGTGCCAGCAGCTTATCCCGACAGAATGAAAAACTGTTTTTT. Its translation is CASSLSRQNEKLFF.

This clonotype appeared many times. CDR3 sequence reads: CAIKTVSGANVLTF. The CDR3 nucleotides read TGTGCCATCAAAACAGTCTCTGGGGCCAACGTCCTGACTTTC. J is TRBJ2-6 and V is TRBV10-3; D gene ambiguous. V lost 7 bases, J lost 0 bases, and 7 bases lay in between. Germline V lookup: CDR1 ENHRY, CDR2 SYGVKD. CDR3 size: 14 residues.

This chain uses TRBV28 with TRBJ2-6; 7 positions match TRBD2. This CDR3 contains 19 residues. CDR1 MDHEN and CDR2 SYDVKM come from the germline V gene. The trim removed 4 bases at V and 2 bases at J, leaving 14 bases unmatched. The CDR3 nucleotides are TGTGCCAGCAGTTCACCCCACCTTTGGGGACTACCTGGGGCCAACGTCCTGACTTTC. It yields the protein CASSSPHLWGLPGANVLTF.

This clonotype has ten or more counts. This rearrangement joins TRBV27 to TRBJ1-2; D remains unclear. Trimming pared 2 bases from V and 2 bases from J, leaving 15 bases between. Germline loops: CDR1 MNHEY, CDR2 SMNVEV (reference sequence). CDR3 length equals 16 residues. DNA of the CDR3: TGTGCCAGCAGTTTAAAGGGCATCGGTTCAAACTATGGCTACACCTTC. It translates to CASSLKGIGSNYGYTF.

This clonotype has ten or more counts. The gene calls are TRBV28 and TRBJ1-1, with a weak D call TRBD1 (6 bases). Germline CDR1 reads MDHEN; CDR2 reads SYDVKM. The CDR3 sequence is 13 residues long. V was trimmed by 4 bases and J by 4 bases, leaving 10 bases between them. The CDR3 region is CASSWTEGTEAFF. The CDR3 DNA is TGTGCCAGCAGTTGGACAGAGGGCACTGAAGCTTTCTTT.

This clonotype came up many times. Relative to the germline gene, one junction end is altered; a read error may explain this. The rearrangement joins TRBV20-1 to TRBJ1-1; D unresolved. The V gene's germline CDR1 is DFQATT and CDR2 SNEGSKA (reference sequence). CDR3 length: 10 amino acids. The CDR3 sequence: CSASEPNTSF. CDR3 sequence (DNA): TGCAGTGCCTCCGAGCCCAATACCAGTTTT.

This clonotype was observed a few times. The V and J genes are TRBV3-1 and TRBJ2-7, with 10 nucleotides matching TRBD1. Germline CDR1 reads LGHDT; CDR2 reads YNNKEL (reference sequence). The CDR3 is 16 residues long. Losses at the gene ends were 7 bases for V and 3 bases for J; bases not matched to a gene: 12. As DNA, the CDR3 is TGTGCCAGCACCCAGTGGTCTGACAGGGGGCTCTACGAGCAGTACTTC. This codes for CASTQWSDRGLYEQYF.

This clonotype was seen many times. The rearrangement joins TRBV5-1 to TRBJ2-3; D not certain. The CDR3 totals 14 residues. Germline assignment: CDR1 SGHRS and CDR2 YFSETQ. V lost 2 bases to trimming and J lost 2 bases, with 9 bases between them. CDR3: CASSLAINTDTQYF. The CDR3 DNA reads as TGCGCCAGCAGCTTAGCAATAAACACAGATACGCAGTATTTT.

This clonotype was recorded at least ten times. The DNA for the CDR3 is TGCGCCAGCAGACCGGACAGGGGGACCGGGGAGCTGTTTTTT. Its protein is CASRPDRGTGELFF. The chain has TRBV5-1 and TRBJ2-2; 10 bases align to TRBD1. Germline CDR1 SGHRS, CDR2 YFSETQ. V lost 5 bases to trimming and J lost 5 bases; unmatched junction nucleotides: 3. The CDR3 is 14 amino acids.

The chain links TRBV12-3 or TRBV12-4 to TRBJ2-7; 10 nucleotides align to TRBD1. V shed 5 bases, J shed 0 bases, and the junction held 7 bases outside the gene matches. This CDR3 comprises 16 residues. CDR3 sequence reads: CASSQTGTGVSYEQYF. The CDR3 region has the DNA TGTGCCAGCAGTCAAACCGGGACAGGGGTCTCCTACGAGCAGTACTTC.

This clonotype was seen many times. The V and J genes are TRBV28 and TRBJ1-5, with 7 bases aligning to TRBD1. CDR3 size: 17 residues. The germline V gene has CDR1 MDHEN and CDR2 SYDVKM. Losses at the gene ends were 3 bases for V and 6 bases for J; bases not matched to a gene: 14. CDR3 in DNA: TGTGCCAGCAGTTTGAGGACAGGCTGGGTACTGGCTCAGCCCCAGCATTTT. Protein: CASSLRTGWVLAQPQHF.

This clonotype was observed many times. The CDR3 bases are TGTGCCACCAGCATTTTTCCAGGAAATTCACCCCTCCACTTT. Its protein product is CATSIFPGNSPLHF. The chain is built from TRBV15 and TRBJ1-6; D gene uncertain. V gave up 4 bases and J gave up 7 bases, with 11 bases separating them. Germline CDR1 LNHNV, CDR2 YYDKDF (reference sequence). The length of the CDR3 is 14 residues.

V and J are TRBV3-1 and TRBJ2-2; D uncertain. Trimming cost V 0 bases and J 1 base, with 12 bases left between them. The CDR3 spans 17 residues. CDR1 LGHDT and CDR2 YNNKEL come from the germline V gene (reference sequence). As DNA, the CDR3 is TGTGCCAGCAGCCAAGAAGCCCGGTTTTTGAACACCGGGGAGCTGTTTTTT. Residues: CASSQEARFLNTGELFF.

This clonotype was seen only a few times. The J gene is TRBJ1-1, the V gene TRBV5-1; D is perhaps TRBD1 (5 bases). This CDR3 contains 15 residues. CDR1 is SGHRS, CDR2 YFSETQ, per germline. The V end was cut by 4 bases, the J end by 1 base, with 14 bases between. The CDR3 nucleotides are TGCGCCAGCAGCGACCAGGGTACGTCGAACACTGAAGCTTTCTTT. The encoded protein is CASSDQGTSNTEAFF.

This clonotype was recorded many times. J is TRBJ1-5 and V is TRBV27; D is ambiguous. With 6 bases removed from V and 7 bases from J, the gap between germline ends came to 10 bases. In germline, CDR1 is MNHEY, CDR2 SMNVEV (reference sequence). CDR3 size: 12 residues. The CDR3 protein is CASRTRGQPQHF. DNA for the CDR3: TGTGCCAGCAGGACAAGAGGGCAGCCCCAGCATTTT.

This clonotype was recorded at least ten times. The chain joins TRBV4-1 to TRBJ2-3; TRBD1 might be the D (6 bases). This CDR3 spans 16 amino acids. Trimming pared 3 bases from V and 2 bases from J, leaving 15 bases between. Germline values: CDR1 MGHRA, CDR2 YSYEKL. In DNA form, the CDR3 reads TGCGCCAGCAGCCAGGGACAACTAGTTATCACAGATACGCAGTATTTT. It codes for CASSQGQLVITDTQYF.

This clonotype occurred a few times. J is TRBJ2-4 and V is TRBV28; D tentatively reads TRBD1 or TRBD2 (5 bases each). CDR3 length equals 18 residues. CDR1 is MDHEN and CDR2 is SYDVKM in the germline V gene. V was shortened by 5 bases and J by 6 bases, with 26 bases between the two germline ends. CDR3 loop: CASSTVGAGRLGINIQYF. The CDR3 region has the DNA TGTGCCAGCAGTACCGTTGGGGCGGGCCGGCTCGGGATAAACATTCAGTACTTC.

This clonotype was counted ten times or more. The V and J genes are TRBV28 and TRBJ2-7, with D perhaps matching TRBD2 (6 bases). Trimming removed 6 bases at V and 1 base at J, with 10 bases between. The CDR3 is 13 residues long. Germline CDR1 and CDR2: MDHEN and SYDVKM. As DNA, the CDR3 is TGTGCCAGCAGCTTTAGCGGATCCTACGAGCAGTACTTC. It codes for CASSFSGSYEQYF.

This clonotype has at least ten counts. This chain uses TRBV12-3 or TRBV12-4 with TRBJ1-3; no definite D call. CDR3 size: 13 residues. The V end was cut by 8 bases, the J end by 0 bases, with 8 bases between. CDR3 region: CASSRYSGNTIYF. CDR3 nucleotides: TGTGCCAGCTCGAGATACTCTGGAAACACCATATATTTT.